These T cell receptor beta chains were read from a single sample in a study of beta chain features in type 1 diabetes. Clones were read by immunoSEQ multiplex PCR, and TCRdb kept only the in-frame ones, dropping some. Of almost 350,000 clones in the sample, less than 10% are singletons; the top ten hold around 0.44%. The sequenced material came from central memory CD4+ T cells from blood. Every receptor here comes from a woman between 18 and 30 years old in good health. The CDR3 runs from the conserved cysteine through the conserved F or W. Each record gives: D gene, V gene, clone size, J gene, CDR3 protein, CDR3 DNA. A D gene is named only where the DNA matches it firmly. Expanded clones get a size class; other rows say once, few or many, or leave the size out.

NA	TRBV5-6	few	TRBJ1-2	CASSLVGGGSGYTF	TGTGCCAGCAGCTTGGTTGGGGGTGGCTCTGGCTACACCTTC
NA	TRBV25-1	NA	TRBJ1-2	CASSGGGLMRYTF	TGTGCCAGCAGTGGGGGGGGCCTCATGAGGTACACCTTC
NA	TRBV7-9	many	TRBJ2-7	CASSFAPIAYEQYF	TGTGCCAGCAGCTTCGCCCCAATTGCCTACGAGCAGTACTTC
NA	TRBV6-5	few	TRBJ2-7	CASKPGRNYEQYF	TGTGCCAGCAAACCGGGACGGAACTACGAGCAGTACTTC
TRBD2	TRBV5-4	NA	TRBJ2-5	CASSQERLADFQETQYF	TGTGCCAGCAGCCAAGAGAGGCTAGCGGACTTCCAAGAGACCCAGTACTTC
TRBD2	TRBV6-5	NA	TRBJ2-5	CASTETSTQETQYF	TGTGCCAGCACCGAGACTAGCACCCAAGAGACCCAGTACTTC
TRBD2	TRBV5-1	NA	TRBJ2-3	CASSLESGSGNTQYF	TGCGCCAGCAGCTTGGAGAGCGGGAGCGGAAATACGCAGTATTTT
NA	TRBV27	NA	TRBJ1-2	CASRAGQGPYGYTF	TGTGCCAGCAGAGCCGGGCAGGGACCTTATGGCTACACCTTC
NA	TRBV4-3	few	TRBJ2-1	CASSLARDHYNEQFF	TGCGCCAGCAGCCTAGCTCGGGACCACTACAATGAGCAGTTCTTC
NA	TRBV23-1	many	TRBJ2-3	CARNGGSNLRYTDTQYF	TGCGCCAGGAACGGAGGGTCGAATTTGCGGTACACAGATACGCAGTATTTT
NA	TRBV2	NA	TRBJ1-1	CASTRERYTEAFF	TGTGCCAGCACTCGCGAGAGGTACACTGAAGCTTTCTTT
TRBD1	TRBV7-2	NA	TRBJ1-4	CASSRQGRNEKLFF	TGTGCCAGCAGCCGACAGGGTAGGAATGAAAAACTGTTTTTT
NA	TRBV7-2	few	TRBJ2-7	CASSSMAGTNYEQYF	TGTGCCAGCAGCTCCATGGCGGGTACCAACTACGAGCAGTACTTC
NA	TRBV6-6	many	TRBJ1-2	CASSPRSGGRNGYTF	TGTGCCAGCAGCCCCCGCAGCGGGGGGCGCAATGGCTACACCTTC
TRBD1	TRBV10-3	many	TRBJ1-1	CASQSGTGFNTEAFF	TGTGCCTCCCAGTCGGGGACAGGGTTCAACACTGAAGCTTTCTTT
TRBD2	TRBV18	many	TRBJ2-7	CASSSSIAGDRGEQYF	TGTGCCAGCTCATCCTCAATAGCGGGAGACCGCGGCGAGCAGTACTTC
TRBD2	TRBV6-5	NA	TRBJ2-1	CASSTPGLAPHEQFF	TGTGCCAGCAGTACACCGGGACTAGCCCCCCATGAGCAGTTCTTC
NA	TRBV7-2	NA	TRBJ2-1	CASSLHRLPNEQFF	TGTGCCAGCAGCTTACATAGGCTTCCCAATGAGCAGTTCTTC
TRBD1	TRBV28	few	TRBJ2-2	CASRPYRGRTNTGELFF	TGTGCCAGCAGGCCCTACAGGGGGCGAACGAACACCGGGGAGCTGTTTTTT
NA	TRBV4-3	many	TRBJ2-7	CASSQDFAIGEQYF	TGCGCCAGCAGCCAAGATTTCGCGATCGGGGAGCAGTACTTC
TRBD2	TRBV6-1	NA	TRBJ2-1	CASSEAFSLAGKGNEQFF	TGTGCCAGCAGTGAAGCCTTCAGTCTAGCGGGAAAAGGGAATGAGCAGTTCTTC
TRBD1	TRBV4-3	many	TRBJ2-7	CASSQDWTGVEQYF	TGCGCCAGCAGCCAAGACTGGACAGGGGTCGAGCAGTACTTC
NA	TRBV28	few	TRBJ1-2	CASSFHGGFNGYTF	TGTGCCAGCAGTTTTCATGGGGGGTTTAATGGCTACACCTTC
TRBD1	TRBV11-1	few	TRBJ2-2	CASSSGQQYPPNTGELFF	TGTGCCAGCAGCTCGGGACAGCAATACCCCCCGAACACCGGGGAGCTGTTTTTT
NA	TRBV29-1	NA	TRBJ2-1	CSGKQNEQFF	TGCAGCGGCAAACAGAATGAGCAGTTCTTC
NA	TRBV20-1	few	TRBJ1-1	CSVRSLSAFF	TGCAGTGTCAGATCGTTATCAGCTTTCTTT
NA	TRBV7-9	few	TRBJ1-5	CASSLDSWQPQHF	TGTGCCAGCAGCTTAGACAGTTGGCAGCCCCAGCATTTT
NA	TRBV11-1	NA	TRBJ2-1	CASSLLPGAGYNEQFF	TGTGCCAGCAGCTTATTGCCTGGGGCTGGTTACAATGAGCAGTTCTTC
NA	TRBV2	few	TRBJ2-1	CASRWRGGGAPEQFF	TGTGCCAGCAGATGGCGGGGAGGGGGAGCACCTGAGCAGTTCTTC
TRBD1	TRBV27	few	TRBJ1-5	CASSFKTGINQPQHF	TGTGCCAGCAGTTTTAAGACAGGGATTAATCAGCCCCAGCATTTT
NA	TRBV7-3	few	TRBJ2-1	CASRERPWTEGGNEQFF	TGTGCCAGCAGGGAGAGGCCCTGGACAGAAGGCGGCAATGAGCAGTTCTTC
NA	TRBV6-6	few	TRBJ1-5	CASSWDNNQPQHF	TGTGCCAGCAGTTGGGACAACAATCAGCCCCAGCATTTT
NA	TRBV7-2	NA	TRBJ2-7	CASSQDTYSYEQYF	TGTGCCAGCAGCCAGGACACGTACTCCTACGAGCAGTACTTC
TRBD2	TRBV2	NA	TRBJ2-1	CAISEGTSGHNEQFF	TGTGCCATCAGTGAAGGGACTAGCGGACACAATGAGCAGTTCTTC
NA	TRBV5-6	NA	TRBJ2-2	CASSLGRFTGELFF	TGTGCCAGCAGCTTGGGACGGTTCACCGGGGAGCTGTTTTTT
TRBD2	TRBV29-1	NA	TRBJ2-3	CSGGLTSGIDTQYF	TGCAGCGGGGGCCTGACTAGCGGGATAGATACGCAGTATTTT
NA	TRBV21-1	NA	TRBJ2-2	CASSKAPPQRNTGELFF	TGTGCCAGCAGCAAAGCCCCTCCCCAGCGCAACACCGGGGAGCTGTTTTTT
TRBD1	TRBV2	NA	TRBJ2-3	CASRGDRSTDTQYF	TGTGCCAGCAGGGGGGACAGGAGCACAGATACGCAGTATTTT
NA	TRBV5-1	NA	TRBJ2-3	CASSLDSAGLDTQYF	TGCGCCAGCAGCTTGGACTCTGCGGGACTCGATACGCAGTATTTT
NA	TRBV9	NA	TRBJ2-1	CASSVGLPANEQFF	TGTGCCAGCAGCGTCGGACTCCCCGCAAATGAGCAGTTCTTC
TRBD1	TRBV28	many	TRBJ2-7	CASTQQTGGLAEQYF	TGTGCCAGCACCCAACAGACAGGGGGGCTTGCCGAGCAGTACTTC
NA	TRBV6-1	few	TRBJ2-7	CASSESGRNPYEQYF	TGTGCCAGCAGTGAATCGGGACGCAACCCCTACGAGCAGTACTTC
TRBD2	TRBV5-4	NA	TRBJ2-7	CASSPSSSGTSGNVVYF	TGCGCCAGCAGCCCGTCGTCGTCCGGGACTAGCGGGAACGTGGTGTACTTC
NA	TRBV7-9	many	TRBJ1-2	CASSLGQPYGYTF	TGTGCCAGCAGCTTGGGCCAGCCTTATGGCTACACCTTC
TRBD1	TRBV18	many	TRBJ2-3	CASSPGTVGDTQYF	TGTGCCAGCTCACCAGGGACAGTTGGCGATACGCAGTATTTT
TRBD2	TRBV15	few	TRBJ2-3	CATSRDRRLAGGTDTQYF	TGTGCCACCAGCAGAGATCGTCGGCTAGCGGGGGGCACAGATACGCAGTATTTT
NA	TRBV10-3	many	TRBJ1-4	CAIRGIDEKLFF	TGTGCCATCAGGGGTATAGATGAAAAACTGTTTTTT
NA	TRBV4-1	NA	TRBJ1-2	CASSQALQGNYGYTF	TGCGCCAGCAGCCAAGCTCTGCAGGGTAACTATGGCTACACCTTC
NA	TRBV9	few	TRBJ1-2	CASSVGTDFYGYTF	TGTGCCAGCAGCGTAGGAACAGACTTCTATGGCTACACCTTC
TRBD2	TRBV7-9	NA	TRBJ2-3	CASSVSGSETDTQYF	TGTGCCAGCAGCGTTAGCGGGAGTGAGACAGATACGCAGTATTTT
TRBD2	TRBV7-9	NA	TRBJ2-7	CASSSPTSGRPRVGEQYF	TGTGCCAGCAGCTCGCCGACTAGCGGGAGGCCCCGCGTGGGCGAGCAGTACTTC
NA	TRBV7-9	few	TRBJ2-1	CASSLSGANEQFF	TGTGCCAGCAGCTTGTCGGGAGCCAATGAGCAGTTCTTC
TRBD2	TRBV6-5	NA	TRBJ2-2	CASSLTSGKNTGELFF	TGTGCCAGCAGTTTAACTAGCGGGAAGAACACCGGGGAGCTGTTTTTT
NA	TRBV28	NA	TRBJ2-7	CASSSTASSYEQYF	TGTGCCAGCAGTTCGACCGCGAGCTCCTACGAGCAGTACTTC